These 17 T cell receptor beta chains came from one sample sequenced in a study of blood T cell repertoires in COVID-19. The assay was immunoSEQ multiplex PCR, and TCRdb's table has in-frame clones only and misses some. In the table there are 300,000 to 450,000 clones, about 85% of which are singletons. The specimen sequenced was peripheral blood. The receptors were gathered from a woman aged 18-29 years with acute or convalescent COVID-19.

This chain joins TRBV4-2 and TRBJ2-3, with D maybe TRBD2 (6 bases). This CDR3 contains 15 residues. The germline V and J ends were trimmed by 0 bases and 5 bases, with 12 bases remaining between them. Germline lookup yields CDR1 LGHNA and CDR2 YNFKEQ. CDR3 sequence (DNA): TGTGCCAGCAGCCAAGAGTTACTAGCACAAGATACGCAGTATTTT. Translated: CASSQELLAQDTQYF.

The chain links TRBV9 to TRBJ2-5, with D perhaps matching TRBD2 (6 bases). Trimming cost V 3 bases and J 2 bases, with 14 bases left between them. Germline loops: CDR1 SGDLS, CDR2 YYNGEE. The length of the CDR3 is 15 residues. Here the CDR3 reads CASSARDGRQETQYF. The CDR3 region has the DNA TGTGCCAGCAGCGCGCGGGACGGACGACAAGAGACCCAGTACTTC.

This chain connects TRBV7-3 to TRBJ2-2; D perhaps matches TRBD1 (6 bases). The CDR3 contains 15 residues. V was clipped by 2 bases and J by 0 bases, with 7 bases between them. Germline lookup yields CDR1 SGHTA and CDR2 FQGTGA. CDR3 in amino acids: CASSLDRSNTGELFF. DNA for the CDR3: TGTGCCAGCAGCTTAGACAGGTCGAACACCGGGGAGCTGTTTTTT. The variable domain in full, with the rest retrieved from reference TRBV7-3 and TRBJ2-2, is GAGVSQTPSNKVTEKGKYVELRCDPISGHTALYWYRQSLGQGPEFLIYFQGTGAADDSGLPNDRFFAVRPEGSVSTLKIQRTERGDSAVYLCASSLDRSNTGELFFGEGSRLTVL.

V gene TRBV27 combines with J gene TRBJ1-2, with a tentative D call TRBD1 (5 bases). The V end was cut by 2 bases, the J end by 7 bases, with 23 bases between. The CDR3 runs to 17 residues. The germline V gene has CDR1 MNHEY and CDR2 SMNVEV (reference sequence). In nucleotides, the CDR3 is TGTGCCAGCAGTTTAGTCCCCGGGGGAGGGGAGCTTTTTGGCTACACCTTC. This sequence encodes CASSLVPGGGELFGYTF.

This sequence joins TRBV28 and TRBJ1-5; the D is unclear. Trimming cost V 0 bases and J 6 bases, with 9 bases left between them. CDR1 and CDR2 from the germline V gene are MDHEN and SYDVKM. The CDR3 is 14 residues long. CDR3 nucleotides: TGTGCCAGCAGTTTATGGAGTTTAAGTCAGCCCCAGCATTTT. Its translation: CASSLWSLSQPQHF.

The V gene is TRBV30, the J gene TRBJ2-3; maybe TRBD1 (7 bases). V gave up 1 base and J gave up 9 bases, with 11 bases separating them. This CDR3 has 12 residues. CDR1 and CDR2 (germline): GTSNPN, SVGIG (reference sequence). The CDR3 region has the DNA TGTGCCTGGAGTGGACAGGGAGGCACGCAGTATTTT. Its translation: CAWSGQGGTQYF.

This chain uses TRBV5-1 with TRBJ2-2; D gene ambiguous. Germline V CDR1 and CDR2: SGHRS, YFSETQ. The CDR3 is 15 amino acids. Trimming left V 2 bases short and J 2 bases short, with 10 bases between. CDR3: CASSFEWSNTGELFF. Written as DNA, the CDR3 is TGCGCCAGCAGCTTTGAGTGGAGTAACACCGGGGAGCTGTTTTTT.

There are a few counts of this clone. The V gene is TRBV7-9, the J gene TRBJ2-7; D might be TRBD2 (5 bases). Trimming cost V 3 bases and J 3 bases, with 9 bases left between them. The germline V gene has CDR1 SEHNR and CDR2 FQNEAQ (reference sequence). CDR3 length equals 13 residues. CDR3 nucleotide sequence: TGTGCCAGCAGCTTCACCGAGGGCTACGAGCAGTACTTC. It encodes CASSFTEGYEQYF. The variable domain in full, completed from reference TRBV7-9 and TRBJ2-7, reads DTGVSQNPRHKITKRGQNVTFRCDPISEHNRLYWYRQTLGQGPEFLTYFQNEAQLEKSRLLSDRFSAERPKGSFSTLEIQRTEQGDSAMYLCASSFTEGYEQYFGPGTRLTVT.

This chain uses TRBV7-9 with TRBJ2-1; 9 bases are a match to TRBD2. The germline V gene has CDR1 SEHNR and CDR2 FQNEAQ (reference sequence). The CDR3 extends over 16 amino acids. Germline trimming cut 1 base from V and 7 bases from J; bases unmatched to any gene: 8. CDR3 DNA sequence: TGTGCCAGCAGCTTAGGCACCGGCGGGGGGGCAAATGAGCAGTTCTTC. It translates to CASSLGTGGGANEQFF.

This chain links TRBV7-2 with TRBJ1-5, with TRBD1 as a possible D gene (6 bases). The CDR3 runs to 14 residues. Germline values: CDR1 SGHTA, CDR2 FQGNSA. V lost 2 bases and J lost 7, with 12 bases in between. As DNA, the CDR3 is TGTGCCAGCAGCTTATACAGGGTTAGACAGCCCCAGCATTTT. This codes for CASSLYRVRQPQHF. Drawing the rest from reference TRBV7-2 and TRBJ1-5, the complete variable domain is GAGVSQSPSNKVTEKGKDVELRCDPISGHTALYWYRQSLGQGLEFLIYFQGNSAPDKSGLPSDRFSAERTGGSVSTLTIQRTQQEDSAVYLCASSLYRVRQPQHFGDGTRLSIL.

A few counts support this clone. The chain links TRBV28 to TRBJ2-1; 7 bases fit TRBD1. CDR3 length: 16 residues. The trim removed 4 bases at V and 2 bases at J, leaving 8 bases unmatched. Germline CDR1 and CDR2: MDHEN and SYDVKM. CDR3 amino acids: CASSSKRQGPYNEQFF. In nucleotides, the CDR3 is TGTGCCAGCAGTTCAAAACGACAGGGACCCTACAATGAGCAGTTCTTC.

The chain links TRBV15 to TRBJ2-4; D call uncertain. The CDR3 has 17 residues. V was trimmed by 3 bases and J by 3 bases, leaving 18 bases between them. CDR1 and CDR2 (germline): LNHNV, YYDKDF (reference sequence). DNA for the CDR3: TGTGCCACCAGCAGTGGTGGTCTTGAACAGTTCAAAAACATTCAGTACTTC. This encodes CATSSGGLEQFKNIQYF.

This clone occurred a few times. The rearrangement links TRBV28 to TRBJ1-5, with no clear D. The CDR3 consists of 16 residues. The V and J ends lost 2 bases and 0 bases respectively, with 11 bases between them. CDR1 is MDHEN and CDR2 is SYDVKM in the germline V gene. The CDR3 bases are TGTGCCAGCAGTTTAGGTGCGGAATATAGCAATCAGCCCCAGCATTTT. Protein product: CASSLGAEYSNQPQHF.

A word on this clone: The junction and the germline gene differ at one end; a read error may be behind it. This rearrangement joins TRBV5-4 to TRBJ1-2; D might be TRBD1 (5 bases). In germline, CDR1 is SGHNT, CDR2 YYREEE (reference sequence). The CDR3 extends over 13 amino acids. CDR3 nucleotide sequence: TGTGCCAGCAGTTTGGACACTAACTATGGCTACACCTTC. Its protein is CASSLDTNYGYTF.

This clone is a singleton in its sample. This rearrangement joins TRBV28 to TRBJ2-2, with D hard to call. From germline, CDR1 is MDHEN and CDR2 SYDVKM. The CDR3 runs 14 residues. With 3 bases removed from V and 4 bases from J, the gap between germline ends came to 9 bases. CDR3 protein: CASSFIESTGELFF. The DNA of the CDR3 is TGTGCCAGCAGTTTTATAGAATCCACCGGGGAGCTGTTTTTT. Full variable domain (rest looked up from reference TRBV28 and TRBJ2-2): DVKVTQSSRYLVKRTGEKVFLECVQDMDHENMFWYRQDPGLGLRLIYFSYDVKMKEKGDIPEGYSVSREKKERFSLILESASTNQTSMYLCASSFIESTGELFFGEGSRLTVL.

CDR3 protein: CASSQSRTGNEQFF. CDR3 DNA sequence: TGTGCCAGCAGCCAAAGCCGGACAGGGAACGAGCAGTTCTTC. The chain employs TRBV11-2 and TRBJ2-1, with 8 bases lining up with TRBD1. The CDR3 is 14 amino acids. The junction had 10 bases not matched to a gene; V was cut back by 5 bases and J by 10 bases. Germline V gene lookup returns CDR1 SGHAT and CDR2 FQNNGV.

The chain combines TRBV6-5 with TRBJ1-4; a possible D gene is TRBD1 (6 bases). CDR1 is MNHEY, CDR2 SVGAGI, per germline. CDR3 length equals 15 residues. The V end lost 6 bases, the J end lost 0 bases, and 11 bases lay between the germline ends. CDR3 coding DNA: TGTGCCAGCAGCAAGGACAGTTCAACTAATGAAAAACTGTTTTTT. This gives the protein CASSKDSSTNEKLFF.